The rows below give T cell receptor beta chains drawn from one sample of a study of blood T cells in healthy people across ages. Using its own MiXCR run on the 5' RACE reads, TCRdb lists one record per CDR3 protein. Here the sample spans around 790,000 distinct CDR3 sequences, around 43% being singletons. The specimen was blood. The source of these receptors is a man in his 60s in good health. Both conserved end residues are part of each CDR3. The D gene is left open where the match is weak. Rows may omit the clone size; those that give it use once, few, many or a size class.

abundance	len	j_gene	v_gene	d_gene	CDR3nt	CDR3aa
few	16	TRBJ1-5	TRBV20-1	TRBD1	TGCAGTGCCGGGACCCAGGGACAGGGTGTAAACCAGCCCCAGCATTTT	CSAGTQGQGVNQPQHF
few	15	TRBJ2-5	TRBV3-1	-	TGTGCCAGCAGCGAGGGACTTCGCCCCCAAGAGACCCAGTACTTC	CASSEGLRPQETQYF
few	15	TRBJ2-2	TRBV5-1	TRBD1	TGCGCCAGCAGCTATACAGGGGAGCACACCGGGGAGCTGTTTTTT	CASSYTGEHTGELFF
-	13	TRBJ2-7	TRBV5-1	-	TGCGTCAGCAGTTTTTCTCAGGGCTACGAGCAGTACTTC	CVSSFSQGYEQYF
few	16	TRBJ1-4	TRBV5-1	-	TGCGCCAGCAGCTTGGTCGGAACGGACACCGTTGAAAAACTGTTTTTT	CASSLVGTDTVEKLFF
-	13	TRBJ2-2	TRBV10-3	-	TGTGCCATCAGTAACACCGGGGGCGGGGAGCTGTTTTTT	CAISNTGGGELFF
-	15	TRBJ2-1	TRBV2	TRBD1	TGTGCCAGCAGTGATCCGGGACAGGGTCCCGATGAGCAGTTCTTC	CASSDPGQGPDEQFF
few	16	TRBJ2-1	TRBV12-3/TRBV12-4	TRBD2	TGTGCCAGCAGGACTAGCGGGGGGGCGGCTTTCAATGAGCAGTTCTTC	CASRTSGGAAFNEQFF
-	15	TRBJ2-1	TRBV28	TRBD2	TGTGCCAGCAATCTTAGCGGGGGGTCCAACAATGAGCAGTTCTTC	CASNLSGGSNNEQFF
few	14	TRBJ2-5	TRBV20-1	TRBD2	TGCAGTGCCCGTCCGGGGGGGAAACAAGAGACCCAGTACTTC	CSARPGGKQETQYF
-	14	TRBJ2-7	TRBV28	TRBD2	TGTGCCAGCAGGGCAGCGGGACCCTTCGGCGAGCAGTACTTC	CASRAAGPFGEQYF
-	16	TRBJ1-4	TRBV5-1	TRBD1	TGCGCCAGCAGCTCTGGACAGGGCTCAACTAATGAAAAACTGTTTTTT	CASSSGQGSTNEKLFF
-	15	TRBJ2-2	TRBV5-5	-	TGTGCCAGCAGCCGCGGGGACTCGAACACCGGGGAGCTGTTTTTT	CASSRGDSNTGELFF
-	15	TRBJ2-3	TRBV7-2	-	TGTGCCGGCAGCTTAGATCGGGGGTACACAGATACGCAGTATTTT	CAGSLDRGYTDTQYF
-	16	TRBJ2-6	TRBV29-1	-	TGCAGCGTTGAAGATCGATTCTCCTCTGGGGCCAACGTCCTGACTTTC	CSVEDRFSSGANVLTF
few	13	TRBJ1-1	TRBV7-2	TRBD1	TGTGCCAGCAGCTTAGACAGGGGTGCTGAAGCTTTCTTT	CASSLDRGAEAFF
many	15	TRBJ2-1	TRBV7-2	TRBD1	TGTGCCAGCAGCTTAGGGACAGGAAGATACAATGAGCAGTTCTTC	CASSLGTGRYNEQFF
many	14	TRBJ2-4	TRBV7-9	-	TGTGCCAGCAGCTGGGGAGCCCAGGGGAACATTCAGTACTTC	CASSWGAQGNIQYF
-	13	TRBJ2-3	TRBV7-9	-	TGTGCCAGCAGGCCTGCCGGGGGCAGTGCGCAGTATTTT	CASRPAGGSAQYF
-	16	TRBJ2-1	TRBV27	TRBD1	TGTGCCAGCAGTTTACGTAGACAGGGTATGAACAATGAGCAGTTCTTC	CASSLRRQGMNNEQFF
-	17	TRBJ2-1	TRBV21-1	-	TGTGCCAGCAGCCGACTAACTACCGGGGTATCCTACAATGAGCAGTTCTTC	CASSRLTTGVSYNEQFF
-	15	TRBJ2-5	TRBV6-2/TRBV6-3	-	TGTGCCAGCAGGCCGGGACACCAACCTCAAGAGACCCAGTACTTC	CASRPGHQPQETQYF
few	14	TRBJ1-2	TRBV5-1	-	TGCGCCAGCAGCTCAAGAATACAGGGCCATGGCTACACCTTC	CASSSRIQGHGYTF
-	15	TRBJ2-4	TRBV6-1	-	TGTGCCAGCAGTGAAGGGTCCGCGTCCAAAAACATTCAGTACTTC	CASSEGSASKNIQYF
many	14	TRBJ2-7	TRBV29-1	-	TGCAGCGTCACTGAAGGGTGGGTCTCCTACGAGCAGTACTTC	CSVTEGWVSYEQYF
-	16	TRBJ2-5	TRBV20-1	TRBD2	TGCAGTGCACCCGTTTTAGGCGGGGGGGCCCGTCATGAGCAGTACTTC	CSAPVLGGGARHEQYF
-	14	TRBJ2-7	TRBV5-1	TRBD1	TGCGCCAGCAGCGCCAGGGGGCGCTTCTACGAGCAGTACTTC	CASSARGRFYEQYF
-	13	TRBJ2-4	TRBV20-1	-	TGCAGTGCTAGTGTAGGGCGTAAAAACATTCAGTACTTC	CSASVGRKNIQYF
-	16	TRBJ2-3	TRBV6-2/TRBV6-3	-	TGTGCCAGCACACCACGAGGGGGGCCCCCAGAAGATACGCAGTATTTT	CASTPRGGPPEDTQYF
-	15	TRBJ2-5	TRBV6-2/TRBV6-3	-	TGTGCCAGCAGTTACTCGGTTCATCCTGGGGAGACCCAGTACTTC	CASSYSVHPGETQYF
-	13	TRBJ1-5	TRBV6-2/TRBV6-3	-	TGTGCCAGCAGTTACCCAGGGACTCAGCCCCAGCATTTT	CASSYPGTQPQHF
-	18	TRBJ2-1	TRBV6-2/TRBV6-3	TRBD1	TGTGCCAGCAGTCACGCTCCAACCGGGACAGGGCTATACAATGAGCAGTTCTTC	CASSHAPTGTGLYNEQFF
-	15	TRBJ2-1	TRBV24-1	-	TGTGCCACCAGTGGGCAGGGAAAATCCTACAATGAGCAGTTCTTC	CATSGQGKSYNEQFF
few	12	TRBJ1-6	TRBV6-6	-	TGTGCCAGCAGCCGACAGGAGTCACCCCTCCACTTT	CASSRQESPLHF
few	18	TRBJ2-1	TRBV14	-	TGTGCCAGCAGCCAAGACCCCCTTGAGGAGCCTCACTACAATGAGCAGTTCTTC	CASSQDPLEEPHYNEQFF
few	14	TRBJ2-4	TRBV20-1	-	TGCAGTGCTAGAGACCAAAGCCTCCTAAGGTTTCAGTACTTC	CSARDQSLLRFQYF
-	18	TRBJ1-5	TRBV28	-	TGTGCCAGCAGCCCTACAGGAGGGGCGGGCTCAATGGATCAGCCCCAGCATTTT	CASSPTGGAGSMDQPQHF
-	14	TRBJ2-4	TRBV7-2	-	TGTGCCAGCAGCTTAGAAGGGGGTGGGAACATTCAGTACTTC	CASSLEGGGNIQYF
-	11	TRBJ2-1	TRBV29-1	TRBD1	TGCAGCGTGGGACAGCTCAATGAGCAGTTCTTC	CSVGQLNEQFF
-	14	TRBJ1-2	TRBV9	TRBD1	TGTGCCAGCAGCAAGGGACAGGGGATCCGGGGCTACACCTTC	CASSKGQGIRGYTF
-	15	TRBJ1-6	TRBV6-6	-	TGTGCCAGCAGTTACCTAGGGGGGGATGGCTCACCCCTCCACTTT	CASSYLGGDGSPLHF
-	18	TRBJ2-1	TRBV9	TRBD2	TGTGCCAGCAGCGTAGTCGAGACTAGCGGGGGGGCAGGTTTTGAGCAGTTCTTC	CASSVVETSGGAGFEQFF
-	16	TRBJ2-5	TRBV5-5	-	TGTGCCAGCAGCTTTGGGGGTACTGGGGGCCCAGAGACCCAGTACTTC	CASSFGGTGGPETQYF
-	14	TRBJ1-5	TRBV4-3	-	TGCGCCAGCAGCCAAGATATAAGAAGTCAGCCCCAGCATTTT	CASSQDIRSQPQHF
-	14	TRBJ2-2	TRBV20-1	-	TGCAGTGCTAGAACAGGCCCCCGCACCGGGGAGCTGTTTTTT	CSARTGPRTGELFF
-	12	TRBJ2-3	TRBV7-2	-	TGTGCCAGCAGCTTTATGGAAGATACGCAGTATTTT	CASSFMEDTQYF
few	13	TRBJ2-3	TRBV9	-	TGTGCCAGCAGCGAGGGGAATCCAGATACGCAGTATTTT	CASSEGNPDTQYF
-	14	TRBJ2-2	TRBV5-1	TRBD1	TGCGCCAGCTCGGGACAGGGAAACACCGGGGAGCTGTTTTTT	CASSGQGNTGELFF
-	15	TRBJ2-3	TRBV20-1	TRBD2	TGCAGTGGGAATAGCGGGGGTTTTAGCACAGATACGCAGTATTTT	CSGNSGGFSTDTQYF
-	13	TRBJ2-5	TRBV20-1	-	TGCAGTGCGCCCGGCGACAGGCGCTACGAGCAGTGCTTC	CSAPGDRRYEQCF
-	15	TRBJ2-7	TRBV27	TRBD1	TGTGCCAGCAGTCGAAACCGGGACAGGACTTACGAGCAGTACTTC	CASSRNRDRTYEQYF
-	14	TRBJ2-7	TRBV5-1	TRBD1	TGCGCCAGCAGCCCGGGACAGGTAGGCTACGAGCAGTACTTC	CASSPGQVGYEQYF
-	12	TRBJ2-7	TRBV24-1	-	TGTGCCCGGCAGGGCAGGGGATACGAGCAGTACTTC	CARQGRGYEQYF
few	16	TRBJ2-6	TRBV7-2	-	TGTGCCAGCAGCTTTCGAACCGGGACTCGGGCCAACGTCCTGACTTTC	CASSFRTGTRANVLTF
-	15	TRBJ2-3	TRBV12-3/TRBV12-4	TRBD2	TGTGCCAGCAGGGCAAGTAGCGGGGTAGTAGATACGCAGTATTTT	CASRASSGVVDTQYF
-	15	TRBJ2-7	TRBV20-1	-	TGCAGTGCTAGAGATGACAGGCCACCCTCCTACGAGCAGTACTTC	CSARDDRPPSYEQYF
few	14	TRBJ2-7	TRBV20-1	-	TGCAGTGCTAGAGGACAGGCAACTAGCTATGAGCAGTACTTC	CSARGQATSYEQYF
-	13	TRBJ1-5	TRBV6-5	TRBD1	TGTGCCAGCAGTTGGACAGGGAATCAGCCCCAGCATTTT	CASSWTGNQPQHF
many	14	TRBJ1-2	TRBV28	-	TGTGCCAGCAGTTTAAGGGCCGGGGGGCGCATCTACACCTTC	CASSLRAGGRIYTF